Below, one T cell receptor beta chain is given with its context. Its specific antigen is unknown. Within one base of it there is no much larger clone, and no base qualities were kept. The sample comes from a study of identical twins listed by TCRdb under 2016. About the study as a whole: To test whether fetal clonotypes persist, the study used deep sequencing on TCR alpha and beta repertoires from monozygotic twins, unrelated adults of various ages, and cord blood. Replicate twin experiments were performed at different times using different library preparation protocols to rule out contamination. Study-wide conclusions, independent of this receptor: Because the same donors could not be followed over many years, the conclusions relied on cross-sectional statistical analysis. Compared with coincidental sharing between unrelated individuals, out-of-frame TCR alpha sequences shared between twins showed an excess of sequences with low generation probability. Zero-insertion analyses could be partly confounded by invariant T cells such as MAIT and iNKT, though diverse VJ usage argued against such confounding for most clonotypes. In beta out-of-frame sequences, excess twin sharing was weaker, because having fewer shared sequences lowered the signal-to-noise ratio. Recombination models systematically underestimated out-of-frame TCR alpha sharing in monozygotic twins but agreed with sharing between unrelated individuals. Abundant cord blood beta clonotypes carried fewer insertions; young adult naive repertoires showed a weaker similar trend, while memory repertoires showed none.

Every donor in the study was a healthy Caucasian. Three pairs of female monozygotic twins, all aged roughly 18 to 29 years, made up the twin cohort. CD4+ and CD8+ T cell populations were isolated with positive isolation kits from Invitrogen. The library was made by 5' RACE. The run used an Illumina HiSeq 2000. Template switching introduced a universal primer binding site; the final cDNA contained a unique molecular identifier, enabling accurate counting of TCR cDNA molecules. First-strand cDNA for TCR alpha and beta chains was synthesized from specific primers in the conserved constant-segment region. To control for contamination, every cDNA library was double barcoded, receiving both a SMART-Mk sample barcode and Illumina barcodes. TruSeq adapter sequences, together with Illumina sample barcodes, were added in two successive PCR steps. Sequencing of the TCR alpha and beta cDNA libraries was done on the Illumina HiSeq platform using custom primers. As for the authors' bioinformatics: MiGEC was used to process raw reads and extract unique molecular identifiers, and MiXCR was used to find CDR3 positions. For each individual, recombination models were inferred using an EM algorithm with the repgenHMM and IGoR tools. Shared clonotype analysis was performed with the tcR package in R, normalizing sharing by the product of cloneset sizes. Out-of-frame nonproductive sequences were analyzed to study raw recombination free of thymic and clonal selection effects. Starting from the raw public reads, TCRdb applied fastp trimming at Q25, assembled clones with MiXCR and retained in-frame beta chains. Rows with one shared CDR3 protein collapse into an entry with the most common genes and DNA. These V and J calls originate from TCRdb's pipeline instead of the authors' own analysis. For this sample the table gives some 300,000 distinct CDR3 sequences, of which approximately 13% were detected only once. The top ten clonotypes cover approximately 7.6% of the sample.

CDR1 and CDR2 were assigned from the germline V gene as SQVTM and ANQGSEA. At the junction V is shortened by 0 bases and J by 4 bases; bases outside the gene matches: 9. Counted from cysteine to phenylalanine, this CDR3 has 16 amino acids. The sequence is cut down to CDR3 DNA, 48 bases in frame from base 1. The same data also went into a second study, on yellow fever vaccine responses in identical twins. Looking at the second paper: According to the authors, in identical twins the way T cells responded to vaccination appeared partly convergent and partly personalized. In identical twins, the study followed T cell clones that responded to the vaccine with precision.

This chain is built from TRBV29-1 and TRBJ2-7; 10 bases in the junction line up with TRBD2. Input material: CD8+ T cells sorted from blood. The receptor's source is a woman between 18 and 29 years old in good health. Here is the DNA: TGCAGCGTTGAAGATCGGAGCGGGAGGGCCTCTTACGAGCAGTACTTC. Translated, this is CSVEDRSGRASYEQYF.